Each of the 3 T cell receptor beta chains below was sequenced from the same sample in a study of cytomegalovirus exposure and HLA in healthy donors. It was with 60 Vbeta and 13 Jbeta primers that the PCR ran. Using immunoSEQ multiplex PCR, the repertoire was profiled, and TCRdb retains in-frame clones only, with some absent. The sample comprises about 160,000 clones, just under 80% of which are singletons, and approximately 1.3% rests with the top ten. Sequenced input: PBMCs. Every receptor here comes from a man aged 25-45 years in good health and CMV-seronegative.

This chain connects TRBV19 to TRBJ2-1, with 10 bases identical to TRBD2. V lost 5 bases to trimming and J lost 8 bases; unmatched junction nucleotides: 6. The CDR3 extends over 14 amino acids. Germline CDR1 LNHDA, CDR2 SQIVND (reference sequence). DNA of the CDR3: TGTGCCAGTAGTGGAGCGGGAGGGTCATATGAGCAGTTCTTC. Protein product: CASSGAGGSYEQFF.

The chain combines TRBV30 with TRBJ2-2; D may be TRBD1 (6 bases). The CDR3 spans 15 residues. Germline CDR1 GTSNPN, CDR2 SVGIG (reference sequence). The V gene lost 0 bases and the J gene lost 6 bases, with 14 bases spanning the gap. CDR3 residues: CAWSVGGPRAGELFF. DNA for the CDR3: TGTGCCTGGAGTGTAGGGGGACCCCGTGCCGGGGAGCTGTTTTTT.

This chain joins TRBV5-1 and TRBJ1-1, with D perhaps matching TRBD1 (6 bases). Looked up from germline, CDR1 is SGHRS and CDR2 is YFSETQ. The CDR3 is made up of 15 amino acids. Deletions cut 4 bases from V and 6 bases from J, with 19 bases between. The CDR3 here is CASSPPGRGAAEAFF. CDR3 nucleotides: TGCGCCAGCAGCCCCCCCGGTCGGGGGGCGGCTGAAGCTTTCTTT. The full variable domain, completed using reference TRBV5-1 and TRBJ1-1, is KAGVTQTPRYLIKTRGQQVTLSCSPISGHRSVSWYQQTPGQGLQFLFEYFSETQRNKGNFPGRFSGRQFSNSRSEMNVSTLELGDSALYLCASSPPGRGAAEAFFGQGTRLTVV.